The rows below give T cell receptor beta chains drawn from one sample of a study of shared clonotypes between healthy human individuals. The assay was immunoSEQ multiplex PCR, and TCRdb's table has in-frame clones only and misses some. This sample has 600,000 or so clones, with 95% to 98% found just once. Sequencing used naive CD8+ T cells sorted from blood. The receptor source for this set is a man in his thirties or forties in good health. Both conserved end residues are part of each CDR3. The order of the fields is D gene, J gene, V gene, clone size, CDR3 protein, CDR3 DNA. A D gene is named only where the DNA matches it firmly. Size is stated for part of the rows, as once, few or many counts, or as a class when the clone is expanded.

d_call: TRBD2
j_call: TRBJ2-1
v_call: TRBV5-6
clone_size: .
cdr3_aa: CASRTSEQFF
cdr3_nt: TGTGCCAGCAGGACTAGCGAGCAGTTCTTC

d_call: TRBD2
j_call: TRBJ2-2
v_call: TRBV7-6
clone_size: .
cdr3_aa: CASSLLLAGELDTGELFF
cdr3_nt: TGTGCCAGCAGCTTATTACTAGCGGGAGAACTGGACACCGGGGAGCTGTTTTTT

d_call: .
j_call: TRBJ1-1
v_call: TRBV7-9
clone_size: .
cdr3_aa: CASSLVSSGANTEAFF
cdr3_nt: TGTGCCAGCAGCTTAGTGTCGTCAGGGGCGAACACTGAAGCTTTCTTT

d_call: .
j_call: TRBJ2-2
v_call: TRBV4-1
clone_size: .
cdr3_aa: CASSQERESGELFF
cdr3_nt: TGCGCCAGCAGCCAAGAGAGAGAATCCGGGGAGCTGTTTTTT

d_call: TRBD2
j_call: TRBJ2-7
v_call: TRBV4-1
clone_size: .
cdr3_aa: CASSQGDSGDHEQYF
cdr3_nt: TGCGCCAGCAGCCAAGGGGATAGCGGGGACCACGAGCAGTACTTC

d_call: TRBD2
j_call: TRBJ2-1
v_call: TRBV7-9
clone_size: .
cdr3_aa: CASPQLGGSSNEQFF
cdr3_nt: TGTGCCAGCCCCCAACTGGGCGGGAGTTCCAATGAGCAGTTCTTC

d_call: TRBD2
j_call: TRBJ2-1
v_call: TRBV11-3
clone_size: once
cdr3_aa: CASSLGGSRWNEQFF
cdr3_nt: TGTGCCAGCAGCTTAGGCGGGAGTCGATGGAATGAGCAGTTCTTC

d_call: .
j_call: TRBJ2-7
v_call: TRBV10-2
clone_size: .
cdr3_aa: CASSEFYEQYF
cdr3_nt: TGCGCCAGCAGTGAGTTCTACGAGCAGTACTTC

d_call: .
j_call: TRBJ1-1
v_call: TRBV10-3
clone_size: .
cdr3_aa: CAIRDAGDLNTEAFF
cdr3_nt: TGTGCCATCAGGGACGCAGGAGACTTGAACACTGAAGCTTTCTTT

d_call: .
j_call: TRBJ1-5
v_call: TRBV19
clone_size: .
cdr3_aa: CASSEVWAGQNQPQHF
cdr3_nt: TGTGCCAGTAGTGAGGTGTGGGCAGGTCAGAATCAGCCCCAGCATTTT

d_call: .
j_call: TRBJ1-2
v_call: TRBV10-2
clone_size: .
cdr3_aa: CASSEDLNYGYTF
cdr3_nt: TGCGCCAGCAGTGAAGACCTTAACTATGGCTACACCTTC

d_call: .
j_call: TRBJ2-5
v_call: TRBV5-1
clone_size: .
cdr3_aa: CASSSGTERTWQETQYF
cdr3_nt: TGCGCCAGCAGCTCGGGGACGGAAAGGACGTGGCAAGAGACCCAGTACTTC

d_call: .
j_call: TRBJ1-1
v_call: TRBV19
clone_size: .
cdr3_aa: CASSIEGGSAEAFF
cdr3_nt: TGTGCCAGTAGTATCGAAGGGGGTTCGGCTGAAGCTTTCTTT

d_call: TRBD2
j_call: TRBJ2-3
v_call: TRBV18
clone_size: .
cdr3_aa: CASSPRSSGRTDTQYF
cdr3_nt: TGTGCCAGCTCACCAAGATCTAGCGGGAGAACAGATACGCAGTATTTT

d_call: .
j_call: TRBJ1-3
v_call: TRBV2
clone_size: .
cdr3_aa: CASRVNRDSGNTIYF
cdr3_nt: TGTGCCAGCAGAGTTAACAGGGATTCTGGAAACACCATATATTTT

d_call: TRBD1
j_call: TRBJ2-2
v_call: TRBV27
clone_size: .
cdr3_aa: CASSPGTGLVNTGELFF
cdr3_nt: TGTGCCAGCAGTCCCGGGACAGGGTTGGTAAACACCGGGGAGCTGTTTTTT

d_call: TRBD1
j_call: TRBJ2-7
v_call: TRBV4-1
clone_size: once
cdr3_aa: CASSQGTDNYEQYF
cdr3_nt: TGCGCCAGCAGCCAGGGGACAGACAACTACGAGCAGTACTTC

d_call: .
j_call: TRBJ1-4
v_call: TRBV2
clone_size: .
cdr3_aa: CASSVRGGYEKLFF
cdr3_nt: TGTGCCAGCAGTGTACGGGGAGGGTATGAAAAACTGTTTTTT

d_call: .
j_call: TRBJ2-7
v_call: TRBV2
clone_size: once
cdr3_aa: CASLRFSSYEQYF
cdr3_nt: TGTGCCAGTTTACGGTTCAGCTCCTACGAGCAGTACTTC

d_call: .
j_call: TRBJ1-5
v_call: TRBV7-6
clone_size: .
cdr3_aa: CASSSGFRDGYQPQHF
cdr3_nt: TGTGCCAGCAGCTCAGGTTTCCGGGACGGATATCAGCCCCAGCATTTT

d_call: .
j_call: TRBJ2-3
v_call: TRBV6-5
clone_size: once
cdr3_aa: CASGYLDTQYF
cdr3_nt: TGTGCCAGCGGATATCTAGATACGCAGTATTTT

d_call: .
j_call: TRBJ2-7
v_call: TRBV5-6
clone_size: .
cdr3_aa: CASSLLGRGISYEQYF
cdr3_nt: TGTGCCAGCAGCTTGTTAGGCCGCGGGATCTCCTACGAGCAGTACTTC

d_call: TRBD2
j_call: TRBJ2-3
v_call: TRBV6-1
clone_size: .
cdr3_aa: CASSESGGGTDTQYF
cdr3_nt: TGTGCCAGCAGTGAATCGGGAGGAGGTACAGATACGCAGTATTTT

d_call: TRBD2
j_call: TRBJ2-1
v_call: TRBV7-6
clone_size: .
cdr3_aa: CASSLAPTAGVALDNEQFF
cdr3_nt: TGTGCCAGCAGCTTAGCGCCGACGGCGGGAGTGGCCCTAGACAATGAGCAGTTCTTC

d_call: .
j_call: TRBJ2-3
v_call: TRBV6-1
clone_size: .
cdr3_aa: CASRPAWGTDTQYF
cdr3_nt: TGTGCCAGCAGACCGGCGTGGGGCACAGATACGCAGTATTTT

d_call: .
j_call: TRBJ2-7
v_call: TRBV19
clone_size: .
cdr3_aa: CASRGGATYEQYF
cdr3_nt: TGTGCCAGTAGAGGCGGGGCCACCTACGAGCAGTACTTC

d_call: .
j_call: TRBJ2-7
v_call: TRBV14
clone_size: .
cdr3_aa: CASSQGGTTYEQYF
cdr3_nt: TGTGCCAGCAGCCAGGGGGGAACGACCTACGAGCAGTACTTC

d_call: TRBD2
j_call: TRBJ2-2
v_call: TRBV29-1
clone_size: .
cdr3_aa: CSVESLAGEGGELFF
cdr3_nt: TGCAGCGTTGAATCCCTAGCGGGAGAGGGCGGGGAGCTGTTTTTT

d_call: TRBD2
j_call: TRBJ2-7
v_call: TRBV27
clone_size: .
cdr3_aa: CASSLTSGYEQYF
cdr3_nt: TGTGCCAGCAGTTTAACTAGCGGCTACGAGCAGTACTTC

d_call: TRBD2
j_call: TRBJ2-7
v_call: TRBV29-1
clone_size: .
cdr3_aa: CSVEVPGGRGNEQYF
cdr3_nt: TGCAGCGTTGAAGTACCGGGAGGGAGAGGAAACGAGCAGTACTTC

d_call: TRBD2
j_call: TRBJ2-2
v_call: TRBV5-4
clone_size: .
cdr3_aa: CASSFELAGATGELFF
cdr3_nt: TGTGCCAGCAGCTTCGAATTAGCGGGAGCGACCGGGGAGCTGTTTTTT

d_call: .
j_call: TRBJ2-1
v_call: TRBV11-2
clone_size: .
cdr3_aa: CASSLGSPEQFF
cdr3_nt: TGTGCCAGCAGCCTCGGTTCTCCTGAGCAGTTCTTC

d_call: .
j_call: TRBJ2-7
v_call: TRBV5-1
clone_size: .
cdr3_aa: CASSLAGIEQYF
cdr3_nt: TGCGCCAGCAGCTTGGCAGGGATCGAGCAGTACTTC

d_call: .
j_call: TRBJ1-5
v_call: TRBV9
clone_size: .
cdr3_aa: CASSTREDQPQHF
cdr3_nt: TGTGCCAGCAGCACCCGGGAAGATCAGCCCCAGCATTTT

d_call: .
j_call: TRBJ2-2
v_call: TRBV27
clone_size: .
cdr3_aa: CASSFHTTLANTGELFF
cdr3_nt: TGTGCCAGCAGTTTCCATACGACGCTAGCGAACACCGGGGAGCTGTTTTTT

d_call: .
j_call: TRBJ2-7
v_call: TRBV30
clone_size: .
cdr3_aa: CAWSYPRGAGYEQYF
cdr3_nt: TGTGCCTGGAGTTACCCTCGGGGGGCTGGTTACGAGCAGTACTTC

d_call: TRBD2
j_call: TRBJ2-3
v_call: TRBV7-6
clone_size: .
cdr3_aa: CASSQTSGRGDTQYF
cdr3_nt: TGTGCCAGCAGCCAAACTAGCGGGAGGGGGGATACGCAGTATTTT

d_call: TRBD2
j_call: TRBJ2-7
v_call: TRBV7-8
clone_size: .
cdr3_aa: CASSLGLAESYEQYF
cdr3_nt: TGTGCCAGCAGCTTAGGACTAGCGGAGAGCTACGAGCAGTACTTC

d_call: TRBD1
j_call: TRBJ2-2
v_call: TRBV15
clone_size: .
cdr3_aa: CATSRREGTGPTWELFF
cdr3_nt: TGTGCCACCAGCAGAAGAGAGGGGACAGGACCGACCTGGGAGCTGTTTTTT

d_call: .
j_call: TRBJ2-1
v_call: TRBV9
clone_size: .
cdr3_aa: CASSVAGDTYNEQFF
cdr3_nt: TGTGCCAGCAGCGTAGCCGGGGATACTTACAATGAGCAGTTCTTC

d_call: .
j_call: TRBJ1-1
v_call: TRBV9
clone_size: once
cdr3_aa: CASSSTGHPNTEAFF
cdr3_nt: TGTGCCAGCAGCTCTACGGGACACCCGAACACTGAAGCTTTCTTT

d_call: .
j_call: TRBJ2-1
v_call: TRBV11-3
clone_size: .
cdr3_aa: CASSSLENEQFF
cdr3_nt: TGTGCCAGCAGCTCCCTAGAGAATGAGCAGTTCTTC